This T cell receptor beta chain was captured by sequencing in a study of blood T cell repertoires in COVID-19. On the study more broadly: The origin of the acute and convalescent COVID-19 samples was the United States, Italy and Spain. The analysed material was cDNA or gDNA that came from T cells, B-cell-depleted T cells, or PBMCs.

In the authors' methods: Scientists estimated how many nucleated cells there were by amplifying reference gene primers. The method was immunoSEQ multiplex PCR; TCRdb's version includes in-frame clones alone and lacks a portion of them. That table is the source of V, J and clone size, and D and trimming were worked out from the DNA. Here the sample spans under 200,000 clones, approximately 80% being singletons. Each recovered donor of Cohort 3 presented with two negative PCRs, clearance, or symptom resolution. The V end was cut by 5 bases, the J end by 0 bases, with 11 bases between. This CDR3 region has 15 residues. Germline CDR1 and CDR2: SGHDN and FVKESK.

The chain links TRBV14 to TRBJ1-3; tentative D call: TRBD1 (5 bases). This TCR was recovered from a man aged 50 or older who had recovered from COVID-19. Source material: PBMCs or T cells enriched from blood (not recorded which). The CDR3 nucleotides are TGTGCCAGCAGCAATCGACAGCTCTCTGGAAACACCATATATTTT. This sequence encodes CASSNRQLSGNTIYF.